Listed below are T cell receptor beta chains from one sample, sequenced in a study of early T cells in non-severe SARS-CoV-2 infection. TCRdb itself ran the 5' RACE reads through MiXCR, one entry per CDR3 protein. The table has 50,000 to 60,000 distinct CDR3 sequences, 7% to 10% seen once; the top ten hold 20% to 25%. Sequenced input: whole blood. The source is an adult who was a healthcare worker with PCR-confirmed SARS-CoV-2 infection or an uninfected control (not recorded which). Both conserved end residues are part of each CDR3. Fields, in order: V gene, D gene, J gene, clone size, CDR3 DNA, CDR3 protein. A D gene is named only where the DNA matches it firmly. Clone size is shown for a subset of rows, as once, few, many or a class of expanded clone.

>TRBV11-2|TRBD1|TRBJ2-7|NA
TGTGCCAGCAGCTTTTCCGGGACAGATTCCTACGAGCAGTACTTC
CASSFSGTDSYEQYF
>TRBV30|NA|TRBJ2-5|many
TGTGCCTGGAGGATACAAGAGACCCAGTACTTC
CAWRIQETQYF
>TRBV7-7|TRBD2|TRBJ2-1|NA
TGTGCCAGCAGCTTAAATGGGTTTCTTAGCGGGGGCGATGAGCAGTTCTTC
CASSLNGFLSGGDEQFF
>TRBV11-2|TRBD1|TRBJ2-5|NA
TGTGCCAGCAGCTCCCTCGAAGGGGGCGAAGAGACCCAGTACTTC
CASSSLEGGEETQYF
>TRBV9|NA|TRBJ2-1|NA
TGTGCCAGCAGCGTAGAGGGGGATAGGGACTACAATGAGCAGTTCTTC
CASSVEGDRDYNEQFF
>TRBV4-1|NA|TRBJ1-5|many
TGCGCCAGCAGCCAAGACGGGGGCCAGCCCCAGCATTTT
CASSQDGGQPQHF
>TRBV5-1|NA|TRBJ1-2|few
TGCGCCAGCAGCCCTCTTACGAACTATGGCTACACCTTC
CASSPLTNYGYTF
>TRBV18|TRBD1|TRBJ1-2|many
TGTGCCAGCTCACCGGGACAGGACTATGGCTACACCTTC
CASSPGQDYGYTF
>TRBV20-1|NA|TRBJ1-5|NA
TGCAGTGCTAGTCCAGTGATCAATCAGCCCCAGCATTTT
CSASPVINQPQHF
>TRBV6-1|NA|TRBJ2-5|many
TGTGCCAGCAGCAAGGACCCTTACCAAGAGACCCAGTACTTC
CASSKDPYQETQYF
>TRBV12-3/TRBV12-4|NA|TRBJ1-6|few
TGTGCCAGCAGTTTTGAGGATTCACCCCTCCACTTT
CASSFEDSPLHF
>TRBV27|NA|TRBJ1-1|many
TGTGCCAGCAGATCACTTTTGCAGGAAGCTTTCTTT
CASRSLLQEAFF
>TRBV28|NA|TRBJ2-7|NA
TGTGCCAGCAGTTTCGCCCTTGACGGAACCTACGAGCAGTACTTC
CASSFALDGTYEQYF
>TRBV7-8|TRBD2|TRBJ2-1|many
TGTGCCAGCAGCTTAGGTCTATCCCCTAGCGGGGGCGGGCAGTTCTTC
CASSLGLSPSGGGQFF
>TRBV6-2/TRBV6-3|TRBD1|TRBJ1-6|few
TGTGCCAGCCGGGACAGAACTAATTCACCCCTCCACTTT
CASRDRTNSPLHF
>TRBV5-1|NA|TRBJ2-1|NA
TGCGCCAGCAGCTTGCCAGACCGCCCCAATGAGCAGTTCTTC
CASSLPDRPNEQFF
>TRBV7-9|NA|TRBJ2-2|many
TGTGCCAGCAGCCCCAACAGGATCGGGGAGCTGTTTTTT
CASSPNRIGELFF
>TRBV30|NA|TRBJ2-7|NA
TGTGCCTGGGGCAGTACGGGATCGCTTACCTATGAGCAGTACTTC
CAWGSTGSLTYEQYF
>TRBV2|NA|TRBJ1-1|many
TGTGCCAGCAGTCCATACAGGGACACTGAAGCTTTCTTT
CASSPYRDTEAFF
>TRBV27|TRBD2|TRBJ2-1|NA
TGTGCCAGCAGTTTCACCACCGCGGGGGGTGAGGGTGAGCAGTTCTTC
CASSFTTAGGEGEQFF
>TRBV4-1|NA|TRBJ2-1|few
TGCGCCAGCAGCCCTCGCGGTAGTCAATACAATGAGCAGTTCTTC
CASSPRGSQYNEQFF
>TRBV4-1|TRBD2|TRBJ2-1|NA
TGCGCCAGCAGCCAATCACTAGCGGGGGACTCCTACAATGAGCAGTTCTTC
CASSQSLAGDSYNEQFF
>TRBV7-9|TRBD2|TRBJ2-7|many
TGTGCCAGCAGCCGGCCCGGTAGCGGGGCCGACGAGCAGTACTTC
CASSRPGSGADEQYF
>TRBV2|NA|TRBJ1-4|few
TGTGCCAGCAGTGCCGACAGTTTCAATGAAAAACTGTTTTTT
CASSADSFNEKLFF
>TRBV10-3|NA|TRBJ2-3|few
TGTGCCATCAGCCGACAGGACACAGATACGCAGTATTTT
CAISRQDTDTQYF
>TRBV5-1|NA|TRBJ2-7|many
TGCGCCAGCTCCGGGACGGACTCCTACGAGCAGTACTTC
CASSGTDSYEQYF
>TRBV29-1|TRBD2|TRBJ2-3|few
TGCAGCGTCGAAGCGGGGGATACGCAGTATTTT
CSVEAGDTQYF
>TRBV4-1|NA|TRBJ2-7|few
TGCGCCAGCAGCCAAGTGTCCTTCGGACGGACTTTTACCTACGAGCAGTACTTC
CASSQVSFGRTFTYEQYF
>TRBV5-4|NA|TRBJ2-1|NA
TGTGCCAGCAGCTTGAGTCCAGCCTATGAGCAGTTCTTC
CASSLSPAYEQFF
>TRBV7-9|NA|TRBJ2-1|many
TGTGCCAGCAGCCGTGGGGCATCTAGCGCGAATGAGCAGTTCTTC
CASSRGASSANEQFF
>TRBV7-9|NA|TRBJ1-5|few
TGTGCCAGCAGCGAGGGGGTTAGCAATCAGCCCCAGCATTTT
CASSEGVSNQPQHF